The text below deals with one TCR beta chain. This record comes from a study of shared clonotypes between healthy human individuals. Assay runs were performed at deep level. The table came from immunoSEQ multiplex PCR; TCRdb's copy has only in-frame clones and leaves some out. The sample consists of around 700,000 clones, 60% to 75% of them appearing once. CDR1 and CDR2 from the germline V gene are MGHRA and YSYEKL. V shed 4 bases and J 9 bases; nucleotides not matched to a gene: 11. CDR3 length: 14 residues. The chain couples TRBV4-1 to TRBJ1-2; TRBD1 matches at 7 bases. The clonotype was recovered from a woman in her thirties in good health. The sample comprised memory CD4+ T cells sorted from blood. The sample's subset: CD45RA-negative fraction. In DNA form, the CDR3 reads TGCGCCAGCAGCCCCGGGACAGCGCCTGGGAGCTACACCTTC. It codes for CASSPGTAPGSYTF.